The 16 T cell receptor beta chains presented below share a single source sample, sequenced in a study of cytomegalovirus exposure and HLA in healthy donors. The assay was immunoSEQ multiplex PCR, and TCRdb's table has in-frame clones only and misses some. The table includes under 200,000 clones, roughly nine tenths detected once. The sequenced material came from PBMCs. The receptors were gathered from a woman in her 30s in good health and CMV-seronegative.

With respect to this clone: At one boundary the junction diverges from the germline segment, which might be a read error. V usage is TRBV6-5 and J usage is TRBJ2-6, with D uncertain. This CDR3 spans 13 amino acids. Germline assignment: CDR1 MNHEY and CDR2 SVGAGI. The CDR3 reads CASSDSGANVLTF. The CDR3, as DNA: TGTGCCAGCAGTGACTCTGGGGCCAACGTCCTGACTTTC.

The chain combines TRBV4-2 with TRBJ1-2; weak D call: TRBD1 (6 bases). This CDR3 has 17 amino acids. Trimming shortened V by 3 bases and J by 8 bases, and 25 bases separated the two germline ends. Germline assignment: CDR1 LGHNA and CDR2 YNFKEQ. The CDR3 reads CASSQGAGGELAMGYTF. Written as DNA, the CDR3 is TGTGCCAGCAGCCAGGGGGCGGGGGGTGAACTCGCTATGGGCTACACCTTC.

This clone was counted once. The chain uses TRBV28 and TRBJ2-1; 9 bases are shared with TRBD2. After removal of 2 bases from V and 0 bases from J, the junction contained 2 bases not matched to a gene. This CDR3 has 16 residues. Germline CDR1 is MDHEN and CDR2 is SYDVKM. The chain's CDR3 is CASSLLSGSSYNEQFF. CDR3 nucleotide sequence: TGTGCCAGCAGTTTACTTAGCGGGAGCTCCTACAATGAGCAGTTCTTC.

V gene TRBV28 combines with J gene TRBJ1-6; 7 positions agree with TRBD1. The CDR3 contains 19 residues. The junction had 10 bases not matched to a gene; V was cut back by 2 bases and J by 0 bases. Germline V CDR1 and CDR2: MDHEN, SYDVKM. The DNA for the CDR3 is TGTGCCAGCAGTTTAGGTTTGGACAGGCTGAGCTCCTATAATTCACCCCTCCACTTT. It encodes CASSLGLDRLSSYNSPLHF.

The rearrangement joins TRBV28 to TRBJ1-1; a weak D match, TRBD1 (5 bases). V was pared by 6 bases and J by 3 bases, with 14 bases between. There are 14 residues in the CDR3. Germline V gives CDR1 MDHEN, CDR2 SYDVKM. In nucleotides, the CDR3 is TGTGCCAGCAGCTCTCACAGGAGGCACACTGAAGCTTTCTTT. Its protein product is CASSSHRRHTEAFF.

The chain carries TRBV28 and TRBJ1-4; TRBD1 matches at 8 bases. V trimming: 3 bases; J trimming: 4 bases; junction bases outside the gene matches: 7. The V gene's germline CDR1 is MDHEN and CDR2 SYDVKM. The CDR3 runs to 16 residues. Written as DNA, the CDR3 is TGTGCCAGCAGTTTGGCCCCCGGACAGGGTAATGAAAAACTGTTTTTT. This sequence encodes CASSLAPGQGNEKLFF.

The rearrangement uses TRBV29-1 and TRBJ1-5, with a possible D match to TRBD1 (6 bases). The CDR3 is 12 residues long. Trimming removed 4 bases from V and 10 bases from J, with 14 bases in between. Germline loops: CDR1 SQVTM, CDR2 ANQGSEA. CDR3 in DNA: TGCAGCGTTGGCACAGGGATCGAACCCCAGCATTTT. Encoded protein: CSVGTGIEPQHF.

The V call is TRBV7-9, the J call TRBJ2-3; 9 bases are shared with TRBD2. With V trimmed by 3 bases and J by 5 bases, 6 bases remained unmatched. Germline V gene lookup returns CDR1 SEHNR and CDR2 FQNEAQ (reference sequence). The CDR3 sequence is 15 residues long. The CDR3 loop is CASSLRAGGRDTQYF. CDR3 DNA sequence: TGTGCCAGCAGCTTGAGAGCGGGGGGTAGAGATACGCAGTATTTT.

The chain recombines TRBV28 with TRBJ1-1; D perhaps matches TRBD1 (6 bases). Germline V gene sequence: CDR1 MDHEN, CDR2 SYDVKM. The CDR3 totals 15 residues. Trimming pared 1 base from V and 2 bases from J, leaving 11 bases between. The CDR3 DNA reads TGTGCCAGCAGTTTATCGCGGACAGTTAACACTGAAGCTTTCTTT. Its translation is CASSLSRTVNTEAFF.

This clone was found a few times. The rearrangement joins TRBV15 to TRBJ2-1; 10 bases are shared with TRBD2. Germline V CDR1 and CDR2: LNHNV, YYDKDF (reference sequence). The CDR3 spans 16 residues. V trimming: 5 bases; J trimming: 6 bases; junction bases outside the gene matches: 10. The CDR3 sequence is CATSGKAGGPANEQFF. CDR3 sequence (DNA): TGTGCCACCAGCGGAAAAGCGGGGGGGCCGGCCAATGAGCAGTTCTTC.

This chain connects TRBV4-2 to TRBJ2-3, with D perhaps given as TRBD1 or TRBD2 (5 bases each). The CDR3 length is 16 residues. The germline CDR1 and CDR2 sequences are LGHNA and YNFKEQ. Between the trimmed V and J ends, which lost 4 bases and 2 bases, there was a span of 16 bases. In nucleotides, the CDR3 is TGTGCCAGCAGCCCAGAAAGGGACGGAAACACAGATACGCAGTATTTT. It codes for CASSPERDGNTDTQYF.

The gene calls are TRBV9 and TRBJ1-5, with a possible D match to TRBD1 (6 bases). V lost 2 bases and J 7 bases, leaving 13 bases between the germline ends. Looked up from germline, CDR1 is SGDLS and CDR2 is YYNGEE. The CDR3 is 14 residues long. The chain's CDR3 is CASSVTGSGQPQHF. The CDR3 region has the DNA TGTGCCAGCAGCGTCACAGGGTCTGGACAGCCCCAGCATTTT.

The chain employs TRBV10-3 and TRBJ1-1; D is undetermined. This CDR3 has 11 amino acids. Germline V gene sequence: CDR1 ENHRY, CDR2 SYGVKD. The chain's CDR3 is CVSAGNTEAFF. The CDR3 coding sequence is TGTGTCTCGGCGGGGAACACTGAAGCTTTCTTT.

This chain uses TRBV10-2 with TRBJ1-5; D is possibly TRBD1 (6 bases). The V end was cut by 2 bases, the J end by 6 bases, with 11 bases between. CDR1 is WSHSY, CDR2 SAAADI, per germline. There are 14 residues in the CDR3. For the CDR3, the DNA is TGCGCCAGCAGTGAGGCAGGGGAAGGTCAGCCCCAGCATTTT. It is translated as CASSEAGEGQPQHF.

V usage is TRBV4-1 and J usage is TRBJ2-7, with 13 bases matching TRBD2. Per germline, CDR1 MGHRA and CDR2 YSYEKL. Trimming removed 0 bases from V and 4 bases from J; junction bases left unmatched: 9. The CDR3 covers 18 residues. CDR3 nucleotides: TGCGCCAGCAGCCAAGATATAGGAAAGACTAGCGGGGGGTACGAGCAGTACTTC. It encodes CASSQDIGKTSGGYEQYF.

In this sample, this clone turned up a few times. The CDR3 reads CASSHVRDRGNTEAFF. The CDR3 DNA reads TGCGCCAGCAGCCACGTCCGGGACAGGGGGAACACTGAAGCTTTCTTT. The chain recombines TRBV4-3 with TRBJ1-1; 10 bases align to TRBD1. The CDR3 consists of 16 residues. From germline, CDR1 is LGHNA and CDR2 YSLEER. The V segment lost 3 bases and the J segment 1 base; nucleotides outside the gene matches: 5.